Reported below is one T cell receptor beta chain. Its antigen remains unidentified. The sample comes from a study of cytomegalovirus exposure and HLA in healthy donors. Study-wide results and limits: Reports described diagnosis of cytomegalovirus status by the classifier as highly specific and sensitive.

Germline-derived CDR1 and CDR2 are SGHTA and FQGNSA. Trimming cost V 0 bases and J 2 bases, with 10 bases left between them. The CDR3 is 15 amino acids. PCR primers comprised 60 Vbeta and 13 Jbeta primers. Clones were read by immunoSEQ multiplex PCR, and TCRdb kept only the in-frame ones, dropping some. Of about 190,000 clones in the sample, 75% to 80% are singletons; the top ten hold less than 6%. Sequencing used PBMCs. This receptor was taken from a woman aged 25 to 39 in good health and CMV-seropositive. This chain uses TRBV7-2 with TRBJ1-2, with D possibly matching TRBD1 (5 bases). CDR3 nucleotides: TGTGCCAGCAGCTTAGCGTCCGCAGGGAACTATGGCTACACCTTC. Residues: CASSLASAGNYGYTF. The whole variable domain, remainder taken from reference TRBV7-2 and TRBJ1-2, is GAGVSQSPSNKVTEKGKDVELRCDPISGHTALYWYRQSLGQGLEFLIYFQGNSAPDKSGLPSDRFSAERTGGSVSTLTIQRTQQEDSAVYLCASSLASAGNYGYTFGSGTRLTVV.